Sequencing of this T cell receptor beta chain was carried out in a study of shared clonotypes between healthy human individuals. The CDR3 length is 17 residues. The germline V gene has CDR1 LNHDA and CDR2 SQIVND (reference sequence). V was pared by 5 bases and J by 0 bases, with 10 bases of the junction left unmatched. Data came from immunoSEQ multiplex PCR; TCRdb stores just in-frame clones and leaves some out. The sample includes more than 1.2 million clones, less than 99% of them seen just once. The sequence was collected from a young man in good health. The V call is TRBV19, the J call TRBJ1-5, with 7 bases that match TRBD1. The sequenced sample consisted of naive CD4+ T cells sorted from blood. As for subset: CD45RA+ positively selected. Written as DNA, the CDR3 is TGTGCCAGTAGTGCAAAAACAGGGGCCCGTAGCAATCAGCCCCAGCATTTT. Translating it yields CASSAKTGARSNQPQHF.